This TCR beta chain comes out of a study of cytomegalovirus exposure and HLA in healthy donors. This clone appeared a few times. PCR involved 60 Vbeta and 13 Jbeta primers. Assay used: immunoSEQ multiplex PCR; TCRdb lists only in-frame clones, some missing. The sample contains some 140,000 clones, 65% to 70% of which appear only once. This CDR3 has 13 residues. Germline-derived CDR1 and CDR2 are SGHTA and FQGTGA. V lost 5 bases to trimming and J lost 2 bases, with 10 bases between them. The chain has TRBV7-3 and TRBJ2-7; the D gene is possibly TRBD1 (6 bases). The clonotype comes from a human donor in good health. Material: PBMCs. The CDR3 reads CASSAGATYEQYF. CDR3 DNA sequence: TGTGCCAGCAGCGCAGGGGCAACCTACGAGCAGTACTTC.